This T cell receptor (beta chain) appears in the sequencing data of a study of shared clonotypes between healthy human individuals. The study's findings and limits: Generally, naive subsets (rather than memory subsets) showed larger estimated richness. Relative to their counterparts shared across all four donors, non-shared clonotypes exhibited diminished generation probabilities.

To note about this clone: The antigen remains undetermined.

The CDR3 loop spans 13 amino acids. Germline CDR1 reads SGHTA; CDR2 reads FQGTGA. V lost 3 bases and J 4 bases, leaving 10 bases between the germline ends. Data came from immunoSEQ multiplex PCR; TCRdb stores just in-frame clones and leaves some out. The table records some 380,000 clones, around 96% of them present only once. The authors combined CD45RO+ cells with CCR7-negative CD45RA+ TemRA cells as CD8 memory. Sequencing was carried out using memory CD8+ T cells sorted from blood. The subset denotes: CD45RO+ cells pooled with CCR7-negative TemRA cells. The sequence derives from a young man in good health. V is TRBV7-3 and J is TRBJ2-7, with D possibly matching TRBD2 (5 bases). The CDR3 is CASSLLAEYEQYF. CDR3 DNA: TGTGCCAGCAGCTTGCTAGCTGAATACGAGCAGTACTTC.